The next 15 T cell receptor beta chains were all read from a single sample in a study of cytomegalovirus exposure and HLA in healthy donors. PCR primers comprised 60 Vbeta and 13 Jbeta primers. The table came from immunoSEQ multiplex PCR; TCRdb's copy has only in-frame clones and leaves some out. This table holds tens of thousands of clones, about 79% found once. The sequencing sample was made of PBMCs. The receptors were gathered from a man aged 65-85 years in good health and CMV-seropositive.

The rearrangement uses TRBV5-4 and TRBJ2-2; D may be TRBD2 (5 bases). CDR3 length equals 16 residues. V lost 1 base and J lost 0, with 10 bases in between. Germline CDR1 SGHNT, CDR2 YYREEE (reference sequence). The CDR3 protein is CASSLPPAANTGELFF. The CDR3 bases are TGTGCCAGCAGCTTGCCCCCAGCGGCGAACACCGGGGAGCTGTTTTTT.

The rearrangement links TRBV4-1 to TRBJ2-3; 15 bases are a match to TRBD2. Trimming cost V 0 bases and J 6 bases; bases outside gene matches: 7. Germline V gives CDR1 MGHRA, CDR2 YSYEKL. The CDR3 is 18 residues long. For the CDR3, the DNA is TGCGCCAGCAGCCAAGATCAAGGACTAGCGGGAGGGCCCGATACGCAGTATTTT. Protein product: CASSQDQGLAGGPDTQYF.

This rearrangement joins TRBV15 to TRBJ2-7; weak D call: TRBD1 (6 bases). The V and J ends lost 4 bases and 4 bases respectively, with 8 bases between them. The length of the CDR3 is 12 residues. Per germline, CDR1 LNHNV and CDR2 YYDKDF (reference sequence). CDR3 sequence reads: CATSNRAYEQYF. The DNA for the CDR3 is TGTGCCACCAGCAACAGGGCGTACGAGCAGTACTTC.

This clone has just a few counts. CDR3 DNA sequence: TGTGCCAGCAGCTTGGCCGCGAATAACCAGCCCCAGCATTTT. It specifies CASSLAANNQPQHF. The V and J genes are TRBV5-6 and TRBJ1-5; D unresolved. Between the trimmed V and J ends, which lost 0 bases and 7 bases, there was a span of 11 bases. The CDR3 extends over 14 amino acids. Per the germline V gene, CDR1 is SGHDT and CDR2 is YYEEEE.

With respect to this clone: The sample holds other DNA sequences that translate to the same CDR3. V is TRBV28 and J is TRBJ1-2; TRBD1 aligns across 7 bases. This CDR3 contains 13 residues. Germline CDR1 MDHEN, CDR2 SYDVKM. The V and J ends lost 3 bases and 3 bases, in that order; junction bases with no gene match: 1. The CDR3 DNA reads TGTGCCAGCAGTTTCGGGACAGACTATGGCTACACCTTC. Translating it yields CASSFGTDYGYTF.

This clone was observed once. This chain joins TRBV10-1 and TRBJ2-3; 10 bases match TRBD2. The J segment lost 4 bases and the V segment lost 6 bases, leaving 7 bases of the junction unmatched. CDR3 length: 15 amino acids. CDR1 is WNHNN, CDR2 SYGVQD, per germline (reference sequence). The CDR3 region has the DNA TGCGCCAGCAGCCAGCGGGGGGGCCTCGCAGATACGCAGTATTTT. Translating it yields CASSQRGGLADTQYF.

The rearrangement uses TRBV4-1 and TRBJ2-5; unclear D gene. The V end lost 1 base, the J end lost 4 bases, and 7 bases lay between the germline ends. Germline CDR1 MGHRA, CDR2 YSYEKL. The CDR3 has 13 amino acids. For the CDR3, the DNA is TGCGCCAGCAGCCAAGGAGTAATAGAGACCCAGTACTTC. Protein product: CASSQGVIETQYF.

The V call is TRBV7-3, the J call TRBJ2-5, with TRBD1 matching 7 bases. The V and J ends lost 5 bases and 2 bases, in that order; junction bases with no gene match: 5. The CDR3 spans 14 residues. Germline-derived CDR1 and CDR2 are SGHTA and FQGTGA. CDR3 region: CASSTGQPQETQYF. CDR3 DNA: TGTGCCAGCAGCACGGGACAGCCACAAGAGACCCAGTACTTC.

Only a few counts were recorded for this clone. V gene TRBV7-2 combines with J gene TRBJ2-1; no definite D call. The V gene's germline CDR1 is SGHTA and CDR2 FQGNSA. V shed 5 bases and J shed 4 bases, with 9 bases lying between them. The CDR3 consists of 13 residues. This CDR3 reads CASSDDTYNEQFF. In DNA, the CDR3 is TGTGCCAGCAGCGATGACACTTACAATGAGCAGTTCTTC.

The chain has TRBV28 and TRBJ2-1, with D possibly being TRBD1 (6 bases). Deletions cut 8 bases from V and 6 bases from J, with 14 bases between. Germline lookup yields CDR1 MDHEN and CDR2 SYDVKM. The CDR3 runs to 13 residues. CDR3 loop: CASVGQGLNEQFF. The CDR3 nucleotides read TGTGCCAGCGTCGGCCAGGGGCTCAATGAGCAGTTCTTC.

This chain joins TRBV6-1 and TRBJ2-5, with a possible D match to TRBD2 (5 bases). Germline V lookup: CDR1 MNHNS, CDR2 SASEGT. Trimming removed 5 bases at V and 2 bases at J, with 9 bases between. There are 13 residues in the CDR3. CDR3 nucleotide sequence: TGTGCCAGCAGTTTAGCGATACAAGAGACCCAGTACTTC. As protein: CASSLAIQETQYF.

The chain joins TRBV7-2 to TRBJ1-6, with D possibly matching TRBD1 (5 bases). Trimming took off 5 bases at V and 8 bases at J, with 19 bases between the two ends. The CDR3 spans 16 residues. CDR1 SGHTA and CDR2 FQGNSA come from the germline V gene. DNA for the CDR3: TGTGCCAGCAGCCGCGGGACCCAGGGTACCGATTCACCCCTCCACTTT. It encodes CASSRGTQGTDSPLHF.

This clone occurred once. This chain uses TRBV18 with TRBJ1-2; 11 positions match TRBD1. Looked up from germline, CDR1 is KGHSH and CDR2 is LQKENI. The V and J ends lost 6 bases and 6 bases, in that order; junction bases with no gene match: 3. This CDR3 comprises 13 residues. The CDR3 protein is CASSSGQGDGYTF. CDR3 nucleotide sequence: TGTGCCAGCTCCTCGGGACAGGGGGATGGCTACACCTTC.

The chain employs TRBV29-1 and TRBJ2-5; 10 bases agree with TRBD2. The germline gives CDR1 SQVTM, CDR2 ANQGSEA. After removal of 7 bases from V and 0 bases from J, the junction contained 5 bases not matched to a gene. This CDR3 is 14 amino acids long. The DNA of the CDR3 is TGCAGCGCCACTAGCGGGGCGTACCAAGAGACCCAGTACTTC. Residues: CSATSGAYQETQYF.

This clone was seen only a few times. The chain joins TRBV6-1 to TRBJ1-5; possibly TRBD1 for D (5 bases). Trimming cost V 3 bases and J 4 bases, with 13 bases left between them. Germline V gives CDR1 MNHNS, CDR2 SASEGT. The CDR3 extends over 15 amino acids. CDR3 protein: CASSELDQGNQPQHF. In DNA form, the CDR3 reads TGTGCCAGCAGTGAGCTAGACCAGGGTAATCAGCCCCAGCATTTT.